This passage covers 23 T cell receptor beta chains from one sample sequenced in a study of shared clonotypes between healthy human individuals. Repertoires were generated with immunoSEQ multiplex PCR, while TCRdb's copy carries only in-frame clones and drops some. The profile shows a few million clones, around 95% of them singletons. Sequencing was performed on naive CD4+ T cells sorted from blood. The subset: CD45RA+ positively selected. These receptors all come from a man younger than 30 in good health.

This chain links TRBV28 with TRBJ2-5, with D tentatively TRBD1 (6 bases). The V gene's germline CDR1 is MDHEN and CDR2 SYDVKM. CDR3 length: 16 amino acids. V was pared by 1 base and J by 0 bases, with 12 bases between. In nucleotides, the CDR3 is TGTGCCAGCAGTTTATTTGGCGACAGGTACCAAGAGACCCAGTACTTC. It yields the protein CASSLFGDRYQETQYF.

V usage is TRBV21-1 and J usage is TRBJ2-3. TRBV21-1 is marked as a pseudogene. The CDR3 runs 13 residues. The CDR3 loop is CASSPWGPPTQYF. In DNA form, the CDR3 reads TGTGCCAGCAGCCCCTGGGGACCCCCAACGCAGTATTTT.

This chain uses TRBV28 with TRBJ2-3, with 7 positions matching TRBD2. Germline V gene lookup returns CDR1 MDHEN and CDR2 SYDVKM. Germline trimming cut 4 bases from V and 6 bases from J; bases unmatched to any gene: 10. The CDR3 loop spans 15 amino acids. DNA for the CDR3: TGTGCCAGCAGTTCACCAGCGGGGCCATTTGATACGCAGTATTTT. Protein sequence: CASSSPAGPFDTQYF.

CDR3 nucleotide sequence: TGTGCCATCAGTGGGACAGGGTCTGAGCAGTTCTTC. Amino acids: CAISGTGSEQFF. J is TRBJ2-1 and V is TRBV10-3, with 8 bases that match TRBD1. This CDR3 has 12 residues. Germline-derived CDR1 and CDR2 are ENHRY and SYGVKD. With 4 bases clipped from V and 9 bases from J, the junction kept 2 bases outside the gene matches.

V usage is TRBV29-1 and J usage is TRBJ1-1; D not resolved. Germline CDR1 is SQVTM and CDR2 is ANQGSEA. V was trimmed by 5 bases and J by 0 bases, leaving 10 bases between them. The CDR3 totals 13 residues. The CDR3 protein is CSVMVQLNTEAFF. CDR3 bases: TGCAGCGTTATGGTACAGCTGAACACTGAAGCTTTCTTT.

The CDR3 loop is CASSPDRGAVRSDTQYF. Written as DNA, the CDR3 is TGTGCCAGCAGCCCCGACAGAGGAGCGGTTCGGTCAGATACGCAGTATTTT. V usage is TRBV14 and J usage is TRBJ2-3; D may be TRBD1 or TRBD2 (5 bases each). CDR1 is SGHDN and CDR2 is FVKESK in the germline V gene. V was clipped by 4 bases and J by 4 bases, with 21 bases between them. There are 17 residues in the CDR3.

This clone was detected once. The chain uses TRBV10-1 and TRBJ2-3, with D unresolved. Germline CDR1 WNHNN, CDR2 SYGVQD (reference sequence). The V gene lost 4 bases and the J gene lost 0 bases, with 11 bases spanning the gap. CDR3 length: 15 residues. As DNA, the CDR3 is TGCGCCAGCAGTGTCGGGTCTCCTAGCACAGATACGCAGTATTTT. It yields the protein CASSVGSPSTDTQYF.

This clone appeared a single time. The CDR3 region is CATSRDIWREGLYEQYF. The DNA for the CDR3 is TGTGCCACCAGCAGAGATATCTGGCGGGAGGGCCTCTACGAGCAGTACTTC. The chain carries TRBV15 and TRBJ2-7, with 9 bases lining up with TRBD2. Germline values: CDR1 LNHNV, CDR2 YYDKDF (reference sequence). The CDR3 runs to 17 residues. V lost 0 bases, J lost 3 bases, and 9 bases stayed unmatched. Full variable domain (remainder filled in from reference TRBV15 and TRBJ2-7): DAMVIQNPRYQVTQFGKPVTLSCSQTLNHNVMYWYQQKSSQAPKLLFHYYDKDFNNEADTPDNFQSRRPNTSFCFLDIRSPGLGDTAMYLCATSRDIWREGLYEQYFGPGTRLTVT.

For the CDR3, the DNA is TGTGCTAGTGGTTTATCGATCAACCCTGGACGGTTGAACACTGAAGCTTTCTTT. It yields the protein CASGLSINPGRLNTEAFF. The rearrangement joins TRBV12-5 to TRBJ1-1, with no clear D. Trimming took 3 bases from V and 0 from J, leaving 20 bases between them. The length of the CDR3 is 18 residues. CDR1 is LGHNT and CDR2 is FRNRAP in the germline V gene.

The CDR3 is CASSPGLNYGYTF. In DNA form, the CDR3 reads TGTGCCAGCAGCCCCGGACTGAACTATGGCTACACCTTC. The V and J genes are TRBV11-2 and TRBJ1-2; D unresolved. The CDR3 runs 13 residues. Germline V gene data show CDR1 as SGHAT and CDR2 as FQNNGV. Deletions cut 5 bases from V and 2 bases from J, with 9 bases between.

This clone was found a few times. Additional DNA sequences in this sample encode the identical CDR3. The J gene is TRBJ1-3, the V gene TRBV4-1; D is undetermined. Germline V lookup: CDR1 MGHRA, CDR2 YSYEKL. CDR3 length equals 14 residues. V lost 1 base to trimming and J lost 0 bases, with 4 bases between them. The CDR3 loop reads CASSQGSSGNTIYF. CDR3 nucleotide sequence: TGCGCCAGCAGCCAAGGGAGCTCTGGAAACACCATATATTTT.

The chain carries TRBV7-2 and TRBJ2-2; D perhaps matches TRBD2 (9 bases). The CDR3 spans 17 residues. V was clipped by 1 base and J by 7 bases, with 19 bases between them. CDR1 and CDR2 from the germline V gene are SGHTA and FQGNSA. CDR3 bases: TGTGCCAGCAGCTTAGTGGCTAGCGGGACAGGACACGGGGAGCTGTTTTTT. It yields the protein CASSLVASGTGHGELFF.

This clone was detected a few times. The chain joins TRBV4-1 to TRBJ2-3; possibly TRBD2 for D (5 bases). The germline V gene encodes CDR1 MGHRA and CDR2 YSYEKL. The ends were cut back, 2 bases at V and 3 bases at J, with 9 bases in the middle. The CDR3 is made up of 14 amino acids. The CDR3 nucleotides are TGCGCCAGCAGCCAATTCCCGGGGACAGATACGCAGTATTTT. Residues: CASSQFPGTDTQYF.

The chain joins TRBV5-1 to TRBJ1-3; TRBD1 might be the D (5 bases). CDR3 length: 16 amino acids. Germline-derived CDR1 and CDR2 are SGHRS and YFSETQ. With 3 bases removed from V and 0 bases from J, the gap between germline ends came to 13 bases. The CDR3, as DNA: TGCGCCAGCAGCTCCGGGGACGCGAGCTCTGGAAACACCATATATTTT. Translating gives CASSSGDASSGNTIYF.

About this clone: Other DNA sequences in this sample translate to the same CDR3. The V gene is TRBV7-9, the J gene TRBJ1-1; D uncertain. This CDR3 is 13 amino acids long. Germline CDR1 is SEHNR and CDR2 is FQNEAQ (reference sequence). V was cut by 0 bases and J by 1 base, with 3 bases left in between. CDR3: CASSLARNTEAFF. The DNA of the CDR3 is TGTGCCAGCAGCTTAGCGAGGAACACTGAAGCTTTCTTT.

This clone is a singleton in its sample. The chain joins TRBV19 to TRBJ1-5, with 12 bases that match TRBD1. Trimming at V came to 4 bases and at J to 0 bases, leaving 13 bases not matched to a gene. The CDR3 covers 20 residues. Germline loops: CDR1 LNHDA, CDR2 SQIVND (reference sequence). The CDR3 coding sequence is TGTGCCAGTAGTAATCCGGGACAGGGGGCACCCTCCTATAGCAATCAGCCCCAGCATTTT. Its protein is CASSNPGQGAPSYSNQPQHF.

The genes are TRBV28 and TRBJ2-7; D gene ambiguous. The CDR3 loop spans 11 amino acids. The V gene lost 4 bases and the J gene lost 8 bases, with 9 bases spanning the gap. Per germline, CDR1 MDHEN and CDR2 SYDVKM. CDR3 bases: TGTGCCAGCAGTTCCCAGCCAAAGCAGTACTTC. It codes for CASSSQPKQYF.

The rearrangement joins TRBV7-9 to TRBJ2-7; D assignment may be TRBD1 or TRBD2 (7 bases each). Deletions cut 3 bases from V and 2 bases from J, with 14 bases between. In germline, CDR1 is SEHNR, CDR2 FQNEAQ (reference sequence). This CDR3 comprises 15 residues. For the CDR3, the DNA is TGTGCCAGCAGCTTGGGAGGGGACAGTACCTACGAGCAGTACTTC. Its translation: CASSLGGDSTYEQYF.

This clone was observed a handful of times. The V call is TRBV19, the J call TRBJ1-2, with D possibly being TRBD1 (6 bases). Trimming pared 9 bases from V and 4 bases from J, leaving 12 bases between. The CDR3 loop spans 12 amino acids. CDR1 is LNHDA and CDR2 is SQIVND in the germline V gene (reference sequence). In DNA, the CDR3 is TGTGCCAGCCACAGGGTTTCCTATGGCTACACCTTC. Its translation: CASHRVSYGYTF.

The chain couples TRBV10-3 to TRBJ2-5; the match to TRBD2 covers 15 bases. J was trimmed by 7 bases and V by 4 bases; bases with no gene match: 1. CDR3 size: 14 residues. CDR1 is ENHRY and CDR2 is SYGVKD in the germline V gene. CDR3 coding DNA: TGTGCCATCAGTGGGGGACTAGCGGGAGGGACCCAGTACTTC. Its protein is CAISGGLAGGTQYF.

The chain uses TRBV4-2 and TRBJ2-7; 9 bases fit TRBD1. Per germline, CDR1 LGHNA and CDR2 YNFKEQ. This CDR3 spans 13 amino acids. V lost 4 bases and J lost 4; bases outside the gene matches: 2. DNA for the CDR3: TGTGCCAGCAGCCGGGACAGGGAGTACGAGCAGTACTTC. Translation: CASSRDREYEQYF.

The genes are TRBV18 and TRBJ2-1, with 8 bases aligning to TRBD1. The CDR3 sequence is 13 residues long. Germline V lookup: CDR1 KGHSH, CDR2 LQKENI. The junction had 4 bases not matched to a gene; V was cut back by 4 bases and J by 8 bases. The CDR3 spells CASSQDRVDEQFF. CDR3 nucleotide sequence: TGTGCCAGCTCACAGGACAGGGTCGATGAGCAGTTCTTC.

For the CDR3, the DNA is TGTGCCAGCAGCTTTCTCGGGACAGGGTTTGAAAAACTGTTTTTT. It is translated as CASSFLGTGFEKLFF. The chain couples TRBV5-6 to TRBJ1-4; TRBD1 agrees at 9 bases. This CDR3 is 15 amino acids long. V lost 2 bases and J lost 7; bases outside the gene matches: 6. Germline CDR1 SGHDT, CDR2 YYEEEE.